Included here is one TCR beta chain sequence, with context. Its antigen is unidentified. Profiling relied on immunoSEQ multiplex PCR, and the TCRdb table lists in-frame clones only, not all of them. The sample holds more than 70,000 clones, approximately 90% seen once. The data were obtained in a study of T cell responses to AZD1222 COVID-19 vaccine. Study-level findings and limits: The study found Spike-specific TCR breadth and depth rose after two AZD1222 doses. Sampling that yielded the repertoires occurred only after the peak T cell response. Nearly half of spike-specific TCRs reportedly go after variant regions that carry no mutations. Clonal diversity was possibly underestimated, and the donors were mostly white British, with more females.

The clonotype comes from an adult in good health. The sample consisted of peripheral blood, taken on day 0 of AZD1222 vaccination.

CDR3 sequence: CASSLLGSFEGYTF. CDR3 nucleotide sequence: TGTGCCAGCAGCTTATTAGGGAGTTTTGAAGGCTACACCTTC. V and J are TRBV7-2 and TRBJ1-2; D is unresolved. Germline V lookup: CDR1 SGHTA, CDR2 FQGNSA. This CDR3 is 14 amino acids long. V was pared by 2 bases and J by 8 bases, with 15 bases between.